This T cell receptor beta chain was identified during a study of cytomegalovirus exposure and HLA in healthy donors. As concerns this clone: Its antigen is not identified.

Trimming removed 0 bases at V and 6 bases at J, with 13 bases between. The CDR3 is made up of 15 amino acids. Germline CDR1 reads MNHEY; CDR2 reads SVGAGI. The primer mix had 60 Vbeta and 13 Jbeta primers. Using immunoSEQ multiplex PCR, the repertoire was profiled, and TCRdb retains in-frame clones only, with some absent. This table has around 98,000 clones, under 75% appearing once. Study conclusions and caveats: Cytomegalovirus-associated status was assigned to approximately 160 TCR beta chains. Exclusion as indistinguishable affected some V segments, including TRBV6-2 and TRBV6-3.

The specimen sequenced was PBMCs. The V and J genes are TRBV6-5 and TRBJ2-3, with D tentatively TRBD2 (6 bases). The sequence was collected from a female donor in good health and CMV-seronegative. As DNA, the CDR3 is TGTGCCAGCAGTTACTCGTTTAACGCGGGGGATACGCAGTATTTT. Its protein product is CASSYSFNAGDTQYF.